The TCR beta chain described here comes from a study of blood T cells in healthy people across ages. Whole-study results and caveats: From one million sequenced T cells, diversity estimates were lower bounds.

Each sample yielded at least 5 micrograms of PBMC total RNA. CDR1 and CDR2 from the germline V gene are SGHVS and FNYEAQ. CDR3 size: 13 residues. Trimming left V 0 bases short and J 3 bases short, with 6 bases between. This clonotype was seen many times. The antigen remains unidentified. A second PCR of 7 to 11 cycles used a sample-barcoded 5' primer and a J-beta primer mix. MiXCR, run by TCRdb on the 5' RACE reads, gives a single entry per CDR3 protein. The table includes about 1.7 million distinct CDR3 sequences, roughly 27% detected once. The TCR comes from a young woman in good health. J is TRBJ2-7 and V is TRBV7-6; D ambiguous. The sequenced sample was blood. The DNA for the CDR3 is TGTGCCAGCAGCTTAGCCATTAGCTACGAGCAGTACTTC. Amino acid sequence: CASSLAISYEQYF.